This T cell receptor (beta chain) was captured in a study of blood T cell repertoires in COVID-19. The protocol was immunoSEQ multiplex PCR, while the TCRdb copy is restricted to in-frame clones and leaves out a portion. The repertoire holds 300,000 to 400,000 clones, with about 88% as singletons. This CDR3 comprises 13 residues. Trimming removed 10 bases from V and 2 bases from J, with 12 bases in between. This receptor was obtained from a woman aged 70-85 years with COVID-19, enrolled during active disease. This sequence joins TRBV23-1 and TRBJ1-5; D unresolved. TRBV23-1 is classed as an ORF, of uncertain function. The sample taken for sequencing was peripheral blood. The CDR3 here is CATGGSCNQPQHF. The DNA for the CDR3 is TGCGCCACAGGAGGGAGCTGCAATCAGCCCCAGCATTTT.